What follows are 29 T cell receptor beta chains derived from one specimen sequenced in a study of blood T cell repertoires in COVID-19. The assay was immunoSEQ multiplex PCR, and TCRdb's table has in-frame clones only and misses some. The sample consists of about 59,000 clones, about 73% of them appearing once. The sample taken for sequencing was peripheral blood. The source of these receptors is a woman aged 45-59 years with active or convalescent COVID-19.

The chain carries TRBV7-2 and TRBJ2-2; D possibly corresponds to TRBD1 (6 bases). This CDR3 is built from 15 residues. CDR1 and CDR2 (germline): SGHTA, FQGNSA. Trimming cost V 2 bases and J 4 bases, with 11 bases left between them. The DNA of the CDR3 is TGTGCCAGCAGCTTAAGGGGGAGAGCCACCGGGGAGCTGTTTTTT. This codes for CASSLRGRATGELFF.

The chain joins TRBV4-1 to TRBJ1-2, with unresolved D. Per germline, CDR1 MGHRA and CDR2 YSYEKL. This CDR3 spans 14 amino acids. V lost 0 bases to trimming and J lost 5 bases, with 10 bases between them. The CDR3: CASSQDPLSYGYTF. In nucleotides, the CDR3 is TGCGCCAGCAGCCAAGATCCCCTCAGTTATGGCTACACCTTC.

This clone was counted only a few times. The chain uses TRBV7-9 and TRBJ1-4; TRBD1 aligns across 7 bases. With 6 bases clipped from V and 4 bases from J, the junction kept 8 bases outside the gene matches. The CDR3 spans 15 residues. CDR1 and CDR2 (germline): SEHNR, FQNEAQ (reference sequence). DNA of the CDR3: TGTGCCAGCAGGTCGAGGGACAGCCTTAATGAAAAACTGTTTTTT. It encodes CASRSRDSLNEKLFF.

The V gene is TRBV19, the J gene TRBJ1-5; the D is unclear. Germline assignment: CDR1 LNHDA and CDR2 SQIVND (reference sequence). CDR3 length: 16 residues. Trimming removed 4 bases at V and 0 bases at J, with 13 bases between. In nucleotides, the CDR3 is TGTGCCAGTAGTAGGGCAGGCGACAATAGCAATCAGCCCCAGCATTTT. It translates to CASSRAGDNSNQPQHF.

The chain uses TRBV30 and TRBJ1-5; D gene unclear. V dropped 0 bases and J dropped 4 bases, with 10 bases sitting between them. The CDR3 is made up of 14 amino acids. Germline CDR1 GTSNPN, CDR2 SVGIG (reference sequence). For the CDR3, the DNA is TGTGCCTGGAGTGTACTTGGGAGGAATCAGCCCCAGCATTTT. It is translated as CAWSVLGRNQPQHF. The full variable domain, completed using reference TRBV30 and TRBJ1-5, is SQTIHQWPATLVQPVGSPLSLECTVEGTSNPNLYWYRQAAGRGLQLLFYSVGIGQISSEVPQNLSASRPQDRQFILSSKKLLLSDSGFYLCAWSVLGRNQPQHFGDGTRLSIL.

This rearrangement joins TRBV7-9 to TRBJ1-2; TRBD1 agrees at 7 bases. This CDR3 is 12 amino acids long. CDR1 is SEHNR, CDR2 FQNEAQ, per germline (reference sequence). With 10 bases clipped from V and 3 bases from J, the junction kept 5 bases outside the gene matches. CDR3 sequence: CATPRGDYGYTF. The CDR3 DNA sequence: TGTGCCACCCCCAGGGGGGACTATGGCTACACCTTC.

The V call is TRBV5-6, the J call TRBJ2-7, with TRBD2 as a possible D gene (5 bases). Trimming left V 0 bases short and J 0 bases short, with 13 bases between. The CDR3 extends over 16 amino acids. CDR1 SGHDT and CDR2 YYEEEE come from the germline V gene. CDR3 in DNA: TGTGCCAGCAGCTTGGTAGGGCGAACTAGCTCCTACGAGCAGTACTTC. Translated: CASSLVGRTSSYEQYF.

This rearrangement joins TRBV11-3 to TRBJ2-3; TRBD1 agrees at 11 bases. This CDR3 spans 15 amino acids. Germline CDR1 SGHNT, CDR2 YENEEA. Trimming removed 5 bases from V and 4 bases from J; junction bases left unmatched: 5. CDR3 residues: CASSRRDRGADTQYF. For the CDR3, the DNA is TGTGCCAGCAGCCGCCGGGACAGGGGGGCAGATACGCAGTATTTT.

The chain is built from TRBV11-2 and TRBJ2-2; perhaps TRBD1 as D (5 bases). The germline gives CDR1 SGHAT, CDR2 FQNNGV. Trimming removed 0 bases at V and 5 bases at J, with 10 bases between. CDR3 size: 15 residues. The CDR3 sequence: CASSLEQVVTGELFF. The DNA for the CDR3 is TGTGCCAGCAGCTTAGAACAGGTGGTGACCGGGGAGCTGTTTTTT.

The chain joins TRBV7-2 to TRBJ1-6; D uncertain. The ends were cut back, 2 bases at V and 10 bases at J, with 12 bases in the middle. Germline CDR1 is SGHTA and CDR2 is FQGNSA. This CDR3 comprises 14 residues. The CDR3 is CASSLLSGESPLHF. For the CDR3, the DNA is TGTGCCAGCAGCTTATTGAGCGGAGAGTCACCCCTCCACTTT.

The genes are TRBV6-6 and TRBJ1-2, with D possibly being TRBD1 (5 bases). Germline CDR1 and CDR2: MNHNY and SVGAGI (reference sequence). Trimming took off 2 bases at V and 6 bases at J, with 10 bases between the two ends. This CDR3 has 13 amino acids. Here the CDR3 reads CASSYGREDGYTF. The CDR3 DNA reads TGTGCCAGCAGTTACGGCAGGGAAGATGGCTACACCTTC.

This chain links TRBV2 with TRBJ2-7, with 8 positions matching TRBD2. From germline, CDR1 is SNHLY and CDR2 FYNNEI. The CDR3 extends over 15 amino acids. V shed 6 bases, J shed 4 bases, and the junction held 11 bases outside the gene matches. CDR3 DNA: TGTGCCAGCAGAGATACTAGCGGCCACCCTTACGAGCAGTACTTC. Protein product: CASRDTSGHPYEQYF.

This clone was seen more than once but under ten times. CDR3 in amino acids: CASNRQGGNTEAFF. DNA for the CDR3: TGTGCCAGTAACCGACAGGGGGGGAACACTGAAGCTTTCTTT. The chain has TRBV19 and TRBJ1-1, with 9 bases lining up with TRBD1. This CDR3 has 14 amino acids. The germline CDR1 and CDR2 sequences are LNHDA and SQIVND (reference sequence). V gave up 7 bases and J gave up 1 base; unmatched junction bases: 4.

The chain employs TRBV30 and TRBJ1-6, with 12 bases aligning to TRBD1. The CDR3 sequence is 12 residues long. CDR1 and CDR2 from the germline V gene are GTSNPN and SVGIG (reference sequence). Trimming cost V 8 bases and J 12 bases; bases outside gene matches: 5. The CDR3 DNA sequence: TGTGCCGGGGACAGGGGGCGCGGACCCCTCCACTTT. It codes for CAGDRGRGPLHF.

The chain is built from TRBV7-6 and TRBJ2-1; D unresolved. The germline V gene encodes CDR1 SGHVS and CDR2 FNYEAQ. V dropped 9 bases and J dropped 0 bases, with 3 bases sitting between them. The CDR3 spans 11 residues. CDR3 sequence reads: CASYSYNEQFF. As DNA, the CDR3 is TGTGCCAGTTACTCCTACAATGAGCAGTTCTTC. The whole variable domain, filled in from reference TRBV7-6 and TRBJ2-1, reads GAGVSQSPRYKVTKRGQDVALRCDPISGHVSLYWYRQALGQGPEFLTYFNYEAQQDKSGLPNDRFSAERPEGSISTLTIQRTEQRDSAMYRCASYSYNEQFFGPGTRLTVL.

V is TRBV19 and J is TRBJ2-6; 7 nucleotides line up with TRBD1. The CDR3 runs to 17 residues. J lost 0 bases, V lost 7 bases, and 9 bases had no gene match. Per germline, CDR1 LNHDA and CDR2 SQIVND (reference sequence). CDR3 DNA sequence: TGTGCCAGTACTAGAACAGGGGTGGGCTCTGGGGCCAACGTCCTGACTTTC. It yields the protein CASTRTGVGSGANVLTF.

This clone turned up a few times. The V call is TRBV6-4, the J call TRBJ2-3; TRBD2 aligns across 10 bases. Germline values: CDR1 MRHNA, CDR2 SNTAGT. The CDR3 extends over 14 amino acids. The junction had 5 bases not matched to a gene; V was cut back by 6 bases and J by 5 bases. This CDR3 is CASSLAGVGDTQYF. In DNA form, the CDR3 reads TGTGCCAGCAGCCTAGCGGGAGTAGGAGATACGCAGTATTTT.

This rearrangement joins TRBV25-1 to TRBJ2-3, with 10 bases that match TRBD1. The germline V gene encodes CDR1 MGHDK and CDR2 SYGVNS. CDR3 length: 16 amino acids. V lost 5 bases and J lost 2; bases outside the gene matches: 7. The DNA of the CDR3 is TGTGCCAGCAGTCGCCGACAGGGGGCGGCCACAGATACGCAGTATTTT. It encodes CASSRRQGAATDTQYF.

The chain carries TRBV7-9 and TRBJ1-2, with 7 bases lining up with TRBD1. CDR3 size: 15 residues. V lost 5 bases and J lost 0; bases outside the gene matches: 6. Germline CDR1 SEHNR, CDR2 FQNEAQ (reference sequence). DNA for the CDR3: TGTGCCAGCAGCCCTTGGACAGGATCTAACTATGGCTACACCTTC. It is translated as CASSPWTGSNYGYTF.

CDR3 nucleotides: TGTGCCAGCAGCCCTGGGCCTGTTGGGGATACGCAGTATTTT. Its translation is CASSPGPVGDTQYF. The chain has TRBV3-1 (or the pseudogene TRBV3-2) and TRBJ2-3; D remains ambiguous. Germline CDR1 reads LGHDT; CDR2 reads YNNKEL (reference sequence). This CDR3 contains 14 residues. Deletions cut 4 bases from V and 6 bases from J, with 14 bases between.

CDR3 protein: CATQGNYGYTF. CDR3 DNA: TGTGCCACTCAGGGGAACTATGGCTACACCTTC. This chain links TRBV28 with TRBJ1-2; possibly TRBD1 for D (6 bases). The CDR3 runs to 11 residues. Germline CDR1 is MDHEN and CDR2 is SYDVKM. Between the trimmed V and J ends, which lost 10 bases and 2 bases, there was a span of 8 bases.

The chain carries TRBV7-8 and TRBJ2-7; 7 positions agree with TRBD1. Per germline, CDR1 SGHVS and CDR2 FQNEAQ. This CDR3 is 15 amino acids long. V lost 1 base, J lost 0 bases, and 3 bases stayed unmatched. CDR3: CASSLGRGNSYEQYF. The CDR3 DNA reads as TGTGCCAGCAGCTTAGGCAGGGGGAACTCCTACGAGCAGTACTTC.

The V and J genes are TRBV4-1 and TRBJ2-1; 16 bases line up with TRBD2. With 2 bases clipped from V and 10 bases from J, the junction kept 2 bases outside the gene matches. This CDR3 has 15 amino acids. Germline V lookup: CDR1 MGHRA, CDR2 YSYEKL. The CDR3 sequence is CASSQPGLAGGEQFF. The CDR3 coding sequence is TGCGCCAGCAGCCAACCGGGACTAGCGGGAGGGGAGCAGTTCTTC.

This clone was seen a few times. The CDR3, as DNA: TGCAGCGTCGTACTGGACAGGGGGGGTGGCTACACCTTC. Translation: CSVVLDRGGGYTF. The rearrangement uses TRBV29-1 and TRBJ1-2; 10 positions match TRBD1. The CDR3 runs 13 residues. The V gene's germline CDR1 is SQVTM and CDR2 ANQGSEA. The ends lost 6 bases at V and 7 bases at J; junction bases unmatched: 8.

The V call is TRBV7-2, the J call TRBJ2-7; 7 bases are shared with TRBD2. The trim removed 5 bases at V and 0 bases at J, leaving 7 bases unmatched. The CDR3 runs to 15 residues. Germline CDR1 SGHTA, CDR2 FQGNSA. CDR3 protein: CASSPKRGSSYEQYF. The CDR3, as DNA: TGTGCCAGCAGCCCCAAGCGGGGAAGCTCCTACGAGCAGTACTTC.

This chain links TRBV29-1 with TRBJ2-3; D unclear. This CDR3 contains 12 residues. The germline V gene encodes CDR1 SQVTM and CDR2 ANQGSEA. V was pared by 0 bases and J by 10 bases, with 11 bases between. The CDR3 loop reads CSVEDLEEPQYF. CDR3 bases: TGCAGCGTTGAAGATCTCGAGGAACCGCAGTATTTT.

In DNA, the CDR3 is TGTGCCACCCTGAGTGGGACAGCTCTGAACACTGAAGCTTTCTTT. Translating it yields CATLSGTALNTEAFF. This rearrangement joins TRBV6-6 to TRBJ1-1, with 7 positions matching TRBD1. V shed 10 bases and J 0 bases; nucleotides not matched to a gene: 11. The length of the CDR3 is 15 residues. Germline V lookup: CDR1 MNHNY, CDR2 SVGAGI (reference sequence).

This clone was recorded only once. The chain employs TRBV27 and TRBJ1-4; possibly TRBD1 for D (5 bases). CDR3 length: 14 residues. Germline V gene data show CDR1 as MNHEY and CDR2 as SMNVEV (reference sequence). V lost 2 bases, J lost 7 bases, and 11 bases lay in between. The CDR3 bases are TGTGCCAGCAGTTTACAGGGCTTGGGTGAAAAACTGTTTTTT. Its translation is CASSLQGLGEKLFF.

The V call is TRBV3-1 (or the pseudogene TRBV3-2), the J call TRBJ2-2; tentative D call: TRBD1 (6 bases). The germline gives CDR1 LGHDT, CDR2 YNNKEL (reference sequence). The CDR3 totals 15 residues. V gave up 7 bases and J gave up 5 bases, with 17 bases separating them. CDR3 nucleotide sequence: TGTGCCAGCACCCCAGGGGTTACTATAACCGGGGAGCTGTTTTTT. Translated, it gives CASTPGVTITGELFF.